Listed here are 14 T cell receptor beta chains from one sample, sequenced in a study of cytomegalovirus exposure and HLA in healthy donors. Vbeta (60) and Jbeta (13) primers were used in the PCR. Sequencing was performed with immunoSEQ multiplex PCR; in TCRdb, only in-frame clones are kept and a portion is missing. This table holds about 160,000 clones, 80% found once. Sample: PBMCs. These receptors all stem from a man aged 18-30 years in good health and CMV-seropositive.

J is TRBJ2-1 and V is TRBV5-6; 14 bases align to TRBD2. The CDR3 totals 16 residues. V lost 0 bases, J lost 10 bases, and 6 bases stayed unmatched. Per germline, CDR1 SGHDT and CDR2 YYEEEE. CDR3 sequence reads: CASSLETSGRAGEQFF. The CDR3 nucleotides are TGTGCCAGCAGCTTGGAGACTAGCGGGAGGGCTGGAGAGCAGTTCTTC.

V gene TRBV5-1 combines with J gene TRBJ2-7; TRBD2 might be the D (5 bases). Trimming cost V 0 bases and J 6 bases, with 10 bases left between them. Per the germline V gene, CDR1 is SGHRS and CDR2 is YFSETQ. The CDR3 is 13 residues long. The CDR3 loop is CASSLGEGFEQYF. The DNA for the CDR3 is TGCGCCAGCAGCTTGGGAGAGGGATTCGAGCAGTACTTC.

V usage is TRBV6-5 and J usage is TRBJ2-7; D may be TRBD1 (6 bases). There are 11 residues in the CDR3. Trimming removed 5 bases from V and 12 bases from J, with 14 bases in between. The V gene's germline CDR1 is MNHEY and CDR2 SVGAGI. The CDR3 loop reads CASSKPGVWYF. CDR3 bases: TGTGCCAGCAGTAAACCAGGGGTTTGGTACTTC.

The CDR3 loop is CASSQERTGGYEQYF. CDR3 DNA: TGCGCCAGCAGCCAAGAAAGGACAGGGGGGTACGAGCAGTACTTC. The chain carries TRBV4-3 and TRBJ2-7, with 10 bases matching TRBD1. CDR1 and CDR2 (germline): LGHNA, YSLEER. V was clipped by 0 bases and J by 4 bases; unmatched bases: 3. This CDR3 has 15 amino acids.

The rearrangement uses TRBV19 and TRBJ1-4; D is uncertain. The CDR3 is 15 residues long. V was clipped by 7 bases and J by 6 bases, with 18 bases between them. The germline gives CDR1 LNHDA, CDR2 SQIVND (reference sequence). CDR3 nucleotide sequence: TGTGCCAGTACTAGCCACCGGGCGGGGTATGAAAAACTGTTTTTT. Amino acids: CASTSHRAGYEKLFF.

This chain links TRBV10-3 with TRBJ2-1; 7 positions match TRBD2. The V segment lost 4 bases and the J segment 7 bases; nucleotides outside the gene matches: 10. The CDR3 spans 15 residues. The germline CDR1 and CDR2 sequences are ENHRY and SYGVKD. The CDR3 spells CAISGSGTTKNEQFF. The CDR3 nucleotides are TGTGCCATCAGTGGTTCCGGGACTACTAAGAATGAGCAGTTCTTC.

This clone was counted between two and nine times. The chain recombines TRBV19 with TRBJ2-3, with 15 bases lining up with TRBD2. This CDR3 comprises 16 residues. After removal of 6 bases from V and 5 bases from J, the junction contained 6 bases not matched to a gene. The V gene's germline CDR1 is LNHDA and CDR2 SQIVND (reference sequence). CDR3 bases: TGTGCCAGTAGCCCCCGGACTAGCGGGAGGGGAGATACGCAGTATTTT. It is translated as CASSPRTSGRGDTQYF.

The gene calls are TRBV7-2 and TRBJ2-3; TRBD1 matches at 7 bases. Trimming cost V 3 bases and J 1 base; bases outside gene matches: 7. The CDR3 consists of 16 residues. Germline CDR1 is SGHTA and CDR2 is FQGNSA. The CDR3 spells CASSFEGAIGTDTQYF. CDR3 coding DNA: TGTGCCAGCAGCTTTGAGGGGGCGATCGGCACAGATACGCAGTATTTT.

The J gene is TRBJ2-1, the V gene TRBV4-1; TRBD2 aligns across 7 bases. Germline V lookup: CDR1 MGHRA, CDR2 YSYEKL. Trimming took 0 bases from V and 1 from J; bases not matched to a gene: 12. The CDR3 has 19 amino acids. CDR3 sequence (DNA): TGCGCCAGCAGCCAAGATTCCACCGCACGGGGGGAATCCTACAATGAGCAGTTCTTC. This codes for CASSQDSTARGESYNEQFF.

The chain employs TRBV14 and TRBJ1-2; tentatively, D is TRBD1 (5 bases). V was trimmed by 4 bases and J by 8 bases, leaving 11 bases between them. The germline CDR1 and CDR2 sequences are SGHDN and FVKESK. The CDR3 spans 12 residues. In nucleotides, the CDR3 is TGTGCCAGCAGCCTCGCGGGGGAAGGCTACACCTTC. Translating gives CASSLAGEGYTF.

This chain connects TRBV11-2 to TRBJ2-7; TRBD2 aligns across 11 bases. The CDR3 extends over 16 amino acids. The ends lost 5 bases at V and 3 bases at J; junction bases unmatched: 9. Germline V gene data show CDR1 as SGHAT and CDR2 as FQNNGV. Here the CDR3 reads CASSLTTSGVLYEQYF. DNA for the CDR3: TGTGCCAGCAGCCTCACGACTAGCGGGGTTCTCTACGAGCAGTACTTC.

The gene calls are TRBV27 and TRBJ1-5; D perhaps matches TRBD1 (6 bases). The CDR3 is 17 amino acids. CDR1 and CDR2 from the germline V gene are MNHEY and SMNVEV (reference sequence). V gave up 3 bases and J gave up 7 bases, with 22 bases separating them. The CDR3 sequence: CASSFDRGAVFNQPQHF. The CDR3 region has the DNA TGTGCCAGCAGTTTTGATCGGGGGGCGGTTTTTAACCAGCCCCAGCATTTT.

The V gene is TRBV5-1, the J gene TRBJ2-1, with 14 bases matching TRBD2. With 6 bases clipped from V and 6 bases from J, the junction kept 2 bases outside the gene matches. The CDR3 contains 14 residues. The germline CDR1 and CDR2 sequences are SGHRS and YFSETQ. CDR3 nucleotides: TGCGCCAGCACTGGGACTAGCGGGAGCAATGAGCAGTTCTTC. Encoded protein: CASTGTSGSNEQFF. Complete variable domain (other parts from reference TRBV5-1 and TRBJ2-1): KAGVTQTPRYLIKTRGQQVTLSCSPISGHRSVSWYQQTPGQGLQFLFEYFSETQRNKGNFPGRFSGRQFSNSRSEMNVSTLELGDSALYLCASTGTSGSNEQFFGPGTRLTVL.

The chain links TRBV9 to TRBJ1-4; the D gene is possibly TRBD1 (6 bases). The length of the CDR3 is 14 residues. V lost 4 bases and J lost 2, with 9 bases in between. Germline V gene data show CDR1 as SGDLS and CDR2 as YYNGEE. The CDR3 is CASSQGSTNEKLFF. CDR3 nucleotide sequence: TGTGCCAGCAGCCAGGGGAGCACTAATGAAAAACTGTTTTTT.